This T cell receptor (beta chain) was obtained from a study of HIV-infected children after antiretroviral therapy interruption. This clonotype was recorded many times. A 3' RACE protocol on RNA, with unique molecular identifiers, produced the TCR library. In TCRdb, the 3' RACE reads were re-called with MiXCR into one record per CDR3 protein. The data show about 89,000 distinct CDR3 sequences, with around 6.9% seen just once and roughly 1% held by the top ten. Treatment reported: PENTA 11 planned treatment interruption arm or continuous ART arm. Participants had taken at least three-drug ART for at least 24 weeks. This receptor was obtained from a pool of human donors with HIV. The sequencing used CD45RA+ CD4+ T cells from PBMCs, pooled from several time points, collected from a donor given antiretroviral therapy, either interrupted or continuous. Subset described: naive CD4+ CD45RA+ CD45RO- T cells.

CDR3 DNA sequence: TGTGCCATCAGTGAGTCGCCGGCAGGGAACGAGCAGTACTTC. It encodes CAISESPAGNEQYF. The chain has TRBV10-3 and TRBJ2-7, with a tentative D call TRBD1 (5 bases). Deletions cut 0 bases from V and 5 bases from J, with 11 bases between. The CDR3 runs 14 residues. CDR1 and CDR2 (germline): ENHRY, SYGVKD.